This entry concerns a single T cell receptor (beta chain). This sample is drawn from a study of blood T cell repertoires in COVID-19. Whole-study context: COVID-19 samples collected from the United States, Italy and Spain covered acute and convalescent phases.

Assay: immunoSEQ multiplex PCR; the TCRdb copy retains only in-frame clones and omits some. The data hold more than 80,000 clones, with 70% to 85% observed a single time. Germline CDR1 SGHRS, CDR2 YFSETQ. V lost 4 bases, J lost 7 bases, and 17 bases lay in between. CDR3 length: 15 amino acids. Sequencing was done on a sample of peripheral blood. The clonotype was recovered from a woman aged 60 to 75 with acute or convalescent COVID-19. The V gene is TRBV5-1, the J gene TRBJ1-4; possible D gene TRBD1, 5 bases. CDR3 nucleotide sequence: TGCGCCAGCAGCCCTGGACCAGGGTTGGGTGAAAAACTGTTTTTT. Residues: CASSPGPGLGEKLFF.